The 3 T cell receptor beta chains given below trace back to one sample, sequenced in a study of T cell repertoires in cytomegalovirus infection (dated by TCRdb to about 2019). The reads were generated on an Illumina HiSeq 1500. The public reads were reanalyzed by TCRdb: fastp trimming at Q25, MiXCR alignment, in-frame beta chains only. Rows matching on CDR3 protein sequence are summarized as one entry with the most common DNA and genes. Present in this sample are 290,000 or so distinct CDR3 sequences, more than 20% of which were seen just once. The ten top clones hold 11% to 15% of the sample. Sample: PBMCs. The receptors stem from a human donor in good health (CMV status not recorded). Some clones in this sample may be carry-over from other donors' samples.

This clonotype was detected a few times. The chain has TRBV6-6 and TRBJ2-2; D possibly corresponds to TRBD2 (5 bases). Germline V gene sequence: CDR1 MNHNY, CDR2 SVGAGI (reference sequence). The CDR3 is 13 residues long. The germline V and J ends were trimmed by 4 bases and 7 bases, with 10 bases remaining between them. This chain's CDR3 is CASSWEISGELFF. In DNA form, the CDR3 reads TGTGCCAGCAGTTGGGAGATCAGCGGGGAGCTGTTTTTT.

This clonotype was counted many times. The gene calls are TRBV7-2 and TRBJ1-2; a possible D gene is TRBD1 (6 bases). CDR3 size: 14 residues. V lost 0 bases and J lost 4, with 9 bases in between. CDR1 SGHTA and CDR2 FQGNSA come from the germline V gene. The CDR3 DNA follows: TGTGCCAGCAGCTTAGCGGGACAAGCCTATGGCTACACCTTC. Amino acids: CASSLAGQAYGYTF.

This clonotype was seen repeatedly, ten times or more. The chain combines TRBV7-2 with TRBJ2-7; 9 bases align to TRBD1. CDR3 length equals 15 residues. The V and J ends lost 4 bases and 0 bases, in that order; junction bases with no gene match: 4. Germline loops: CDR1 SGHTA, CDR2 FQGNSA. CDR3 amino acids: CASSYRQGVSYEQYF. The DNA for the CDR3 is TGTGCCAGCAGCTACCGACAGGGGGTCTCCTACGAGCAGTACTTC.